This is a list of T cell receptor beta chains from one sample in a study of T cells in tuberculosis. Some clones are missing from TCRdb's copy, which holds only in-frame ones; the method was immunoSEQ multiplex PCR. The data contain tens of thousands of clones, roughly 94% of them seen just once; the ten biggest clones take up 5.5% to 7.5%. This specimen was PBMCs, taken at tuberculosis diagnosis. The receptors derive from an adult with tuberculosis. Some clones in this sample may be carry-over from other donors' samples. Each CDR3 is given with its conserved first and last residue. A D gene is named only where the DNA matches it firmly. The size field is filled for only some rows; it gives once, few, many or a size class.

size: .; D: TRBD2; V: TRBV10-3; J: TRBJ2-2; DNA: TGTGCCATCAATCCTAGCGGGGGATTTACCGGGGAGCTGTTTTTT; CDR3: CAINPSGGFTGELFF
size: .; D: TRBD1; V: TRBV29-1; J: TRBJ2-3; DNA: TGCAGTTACTTACCCCGGGACAGGGGCACAGATACGCAGTATTTT; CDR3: CSYLPRDRGTDTQYF
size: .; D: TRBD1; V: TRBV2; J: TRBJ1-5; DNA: TGTGCCAGCATGGGGACAGGGGGCAATCAGCCCCAGCATTTT; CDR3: CASMGTGGNQPQHF
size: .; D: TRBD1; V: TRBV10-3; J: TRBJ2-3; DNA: TGTGCCATCAGTGAGAGAGGACAGGGCACAGATACGCAGTATTTT; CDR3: CAISERGQGTDTQYF
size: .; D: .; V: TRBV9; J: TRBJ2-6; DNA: TGTGCCAGCAGCGTAGACAGCTCTGGGGCCAACGTCCTGACTTTC; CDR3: CASSVDSSGANVLTF
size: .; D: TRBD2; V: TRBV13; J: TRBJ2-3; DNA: TGTGCCAGCAGCCGGAAGGGACTAGCAAGCACAGATACGCAGTATTTT; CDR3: CASSRKGLASTDTQYF
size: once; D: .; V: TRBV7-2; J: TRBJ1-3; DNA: TGTGCCAGCAGTTCGGTCTATGGCTCTGGAAACACCATATATTTT; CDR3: CASSSVYGSGNTIYF
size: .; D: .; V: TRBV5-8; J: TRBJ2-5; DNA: TGTGCCAGCAGCTTGGGCCGTTTCCAGGGGCGGGAGACCCAGTACTTC; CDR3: CASSLGRFQGRETQYF
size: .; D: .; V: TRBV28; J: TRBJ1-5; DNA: TGTGCCAGCAGTTTGGTAGACAGGCCGAATCAGCCCCAGCATTTT; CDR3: CASSLVDRPNQPQHF
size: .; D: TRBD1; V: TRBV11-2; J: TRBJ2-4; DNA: TGTGCCAGCAGCCTCAGACAGGGGGGAGCCAAAAACATTCAGTACTTC; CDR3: CASSLRQGGAKNIQYF
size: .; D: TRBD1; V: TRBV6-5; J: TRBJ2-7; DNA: TGTGCCAGCAGCCCCCAAACAGGGGGTTCCTACGAGCAGTACTTC; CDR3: CASSPQTGGSYEQYF
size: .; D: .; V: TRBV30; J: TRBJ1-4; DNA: TGTGCCTGGAGGACAGAAATCCCGGAAAAACTGTTTTTT; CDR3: CAWRTEIPEKLFF
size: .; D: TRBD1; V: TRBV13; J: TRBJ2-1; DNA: TGTGCCAGCAGCGCGTCCGGGACAGGGGGCTACTACAATGAGCAGTTCTTC; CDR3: CASSASGTGGYYNEQFF
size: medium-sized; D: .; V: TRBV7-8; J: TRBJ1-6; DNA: TGTGCCAGCAGCTTTAACATGAATCCTAATTCACCCCTCCACTTT; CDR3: CASSFNMNPNSPLHF
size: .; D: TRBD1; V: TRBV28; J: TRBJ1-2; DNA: TGTGCCAGCAGTCCCGAGGGGGCATACTATGGCTACACCTTC; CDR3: CASSPEGAYYGYTF
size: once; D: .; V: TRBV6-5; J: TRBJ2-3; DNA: TGTGCCAGCAGGGAGGGGGCGGGAGATACGCAGTATTTT; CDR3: CASREGAGDTQYF
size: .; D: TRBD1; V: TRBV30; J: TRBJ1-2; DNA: TGTGCCTGGATAAATCTGGGACAGATAGCCTATGGCTACACCTTC; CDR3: CAWINLGQIAYGYTF
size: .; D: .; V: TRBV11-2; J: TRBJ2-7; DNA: TGTGCCAGCAGCCCCGGACTTTCCGTGCAGTACTTC; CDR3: CASSPGLSVQYF
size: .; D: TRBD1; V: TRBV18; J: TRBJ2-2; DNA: TGTGCCAGCTCAACCATCGGGACAGCGAACACCGGGGAGCTGTTTTTT; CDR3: CASSTIGTANTGELFF
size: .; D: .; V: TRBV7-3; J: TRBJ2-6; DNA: TGTGCCAGCAGCTCAACAGGGAGCTCTGGGGCCAACGTCCTGACTTTC; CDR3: CASSSTGSSGANVLTF
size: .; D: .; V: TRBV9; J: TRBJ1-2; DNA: TGTGCCAGCAGCGCCAACAGGGTCAAGGCAACTAACTATGGCTACACCTTC; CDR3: CASSANRVKATNYGYTF
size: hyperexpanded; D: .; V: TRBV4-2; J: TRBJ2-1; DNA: TGTGCCAGCAGCCAAGATTGGGACTCTTCCTACAATGAGCAGTTCTTC; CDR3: CASSQDWDSSYNEQFF
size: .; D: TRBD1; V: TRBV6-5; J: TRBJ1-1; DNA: TGTGCCAGCAGGGCAGGGGGCCTGAACACTGAAGCTTTCTTT; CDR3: CASRAGGLNTEAFF
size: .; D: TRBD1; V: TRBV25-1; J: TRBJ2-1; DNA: TGTGCCAGCAGTGAATGGAGACCGGGACAGGTGGTAAATGAGCAGTTCTTC; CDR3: CASSEWRPGQVVNEQFF
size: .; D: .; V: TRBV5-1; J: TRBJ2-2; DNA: TGCGCCAGCAGCTTACAACAGAGGGTAGGCGGGGAGCTGTTTTTT; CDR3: CASSLQQRVGGELFF
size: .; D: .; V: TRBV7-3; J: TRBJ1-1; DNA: TGTGCCAGCAGCTTAACGGGAGGGAACACTGAAGCTTTCTTT; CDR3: CASSLTGGNTEAFF
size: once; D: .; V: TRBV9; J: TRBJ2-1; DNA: TGTGCCAGCAGCGGGATGAGCGGACGCTACAATGAGCAGTTCTTC; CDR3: CASSGMSGRYNEQFF
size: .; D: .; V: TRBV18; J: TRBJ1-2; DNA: TGTGCCAGCTCACCTCCAAACATGGACTATGGCTACACCTTC; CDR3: CASSPPNMDYGYTF
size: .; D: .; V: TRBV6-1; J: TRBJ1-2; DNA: TGTGCCAGCAGTGAATATGTGGGGCAGGCCTATGGCTACACCTTC; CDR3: CASSEYVGQAYGYTF
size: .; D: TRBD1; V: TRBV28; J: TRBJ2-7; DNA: TGTGCCAGCAACCCCCTCCGGCAGGGGGCTCGGTACGAGCAGTACTTC; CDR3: CASNPLRQGARYEQYF
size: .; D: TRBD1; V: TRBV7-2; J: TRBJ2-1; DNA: TGTGCCAGCAGCTTATTGGGCACAGGGGGTAATGAGCAGTTCTTC; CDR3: CASSLLGTGGNEQFF
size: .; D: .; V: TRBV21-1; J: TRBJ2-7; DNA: TGTGCCAGCAGCAGTAGCCGCGGGCACGAGCAGTACTTC; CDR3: CASSSSRGHEQYF
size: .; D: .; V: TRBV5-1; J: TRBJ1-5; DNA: TGCGCCAGCAGCTTGCTGGGGGGAGGGAATCAGCCCCAGCATTTT; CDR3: CASSLLGGGNQPQHF
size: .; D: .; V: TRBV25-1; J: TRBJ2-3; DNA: TGTGCCACCAAGTTTAGCGGAACAGATACGCAGTATTTT; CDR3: CATKFSGTDTQYF
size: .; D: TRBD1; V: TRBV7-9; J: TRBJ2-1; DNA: TGTGCCAGCGGGGACAGTCGCTCCTACAATGAGCAGTTCTTC; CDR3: CASGDSRSYNEQFF
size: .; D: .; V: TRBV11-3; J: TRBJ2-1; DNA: TGTGCCAGCAGCTTAGATCCTAGTGTGAATGAGCAGTTCTTC; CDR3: CASSLDPSVNEQFF
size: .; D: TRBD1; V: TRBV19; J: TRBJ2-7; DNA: TGTGCCAGTAGTTACAGGGGTCCTAACTACGAGCAGTACTTC; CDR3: CASSYRGPNYEQYF
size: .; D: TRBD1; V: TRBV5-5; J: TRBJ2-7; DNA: TGTGCCAGCAGTCACGAGCCCAACAGGGGGCTTTACTTC; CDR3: CASSHEPNRGLYF
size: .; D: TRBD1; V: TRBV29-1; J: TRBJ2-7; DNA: TGCAGCGTTGTAGGGGACAGTCTCTCCTACGAGCAGTACTTC; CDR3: CSVVGDSLSYEQYF
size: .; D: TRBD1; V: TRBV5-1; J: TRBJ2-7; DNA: TGCGCCAGCAGCTTACGAAGAGGTTCAGGGGGCTCCTACGAGCAGTACTTC; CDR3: CASSLRRGSGGSYEQYF
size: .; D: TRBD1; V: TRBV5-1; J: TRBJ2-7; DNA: TGCGCCAGCAGCTTGGTGCAGGGGGCCTACGAGCAGTACTTC; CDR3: CASSLVQGAYEQYF
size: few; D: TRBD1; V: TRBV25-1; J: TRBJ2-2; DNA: TGTGCCAGCAGTGGGCCGACAGGGGACGGCGGGGAGCTGTTTTTT; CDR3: CASSGPTGDGGELFF
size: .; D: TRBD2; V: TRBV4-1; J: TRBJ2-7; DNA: TGCGCCAGCAGCCAAGAACTTCTAGCGGTGTCGTCCTACGAGCAGTACTTC; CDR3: CASSQELLAVSSYEQYF
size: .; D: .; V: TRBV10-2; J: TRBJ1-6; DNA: TGCGCCAGCAGTGAGTCGATCGGGGGGCGCTTGAAAGGTTCACCCCTCCACTTT; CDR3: CASSESIGGRLKGSPLHF
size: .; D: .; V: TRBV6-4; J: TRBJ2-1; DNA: TGTGCCAGCAGTGTAGGAGGGTGGTCCTACAATGAGCAGTTCTTC; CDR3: CASSVGGWSYNEQFF
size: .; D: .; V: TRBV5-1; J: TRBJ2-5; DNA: TGCGCCAGCAGCGTAACCGGGACTCTAAAAGAGACCCAGTACTTC; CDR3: CASSVTGTLKETQYF
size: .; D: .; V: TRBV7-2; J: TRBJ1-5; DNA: TGTGCCAGCAGCTTAGGTGTTGCGGAGAATCAGCCCCAGCATTTT; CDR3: CASSLGVAENQPQHF
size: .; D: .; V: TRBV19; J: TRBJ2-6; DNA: TGTGCCAGTAGTCACCGACAGGAGACCCGCTCTGGGGCCAACGTCCTGACTTTC; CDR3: CASSHRQETRSGANVLTF
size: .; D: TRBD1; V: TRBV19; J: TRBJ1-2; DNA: TGTGCCAGTACCGGACAGGGGACGGCGAACTATGGCTACACCTTC; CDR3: CASTGQGTANYGYTF
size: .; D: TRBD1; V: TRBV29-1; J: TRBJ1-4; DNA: TGCAGCGTCGGGGTTCAGGGGGCCAGCGAAAAACTGTTTTTT; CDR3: CSVGVQGASEKLFF
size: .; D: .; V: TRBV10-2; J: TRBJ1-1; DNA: TGCGCCAGCAGAAGCGCAGACAGGATAGTAACTGAAGCTTTCTTT; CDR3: CASRSADRIVTEAFF
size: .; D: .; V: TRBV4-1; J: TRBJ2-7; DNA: TGCGCCAGCAGCCCACACACAGTGGGCGAGCAGTACTTC; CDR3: CASSPHTVGEQYF
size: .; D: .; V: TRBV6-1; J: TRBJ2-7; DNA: TGTGCCAGCAGTGAAGTTAATACATCCTACGAGCAGTACTTC; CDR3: CASSEVNTSYEQYF